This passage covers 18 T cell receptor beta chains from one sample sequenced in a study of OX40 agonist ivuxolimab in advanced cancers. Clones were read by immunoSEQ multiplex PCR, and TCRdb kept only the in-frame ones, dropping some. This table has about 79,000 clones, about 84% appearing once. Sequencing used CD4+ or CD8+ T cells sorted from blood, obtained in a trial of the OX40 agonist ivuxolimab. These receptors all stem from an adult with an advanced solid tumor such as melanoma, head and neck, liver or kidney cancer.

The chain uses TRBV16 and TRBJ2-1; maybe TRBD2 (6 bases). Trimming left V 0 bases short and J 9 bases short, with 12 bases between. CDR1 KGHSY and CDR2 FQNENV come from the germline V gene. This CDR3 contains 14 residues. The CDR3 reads CASSQSRGTGEQFF. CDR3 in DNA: TGTGCCAGCAGCCAATCGCGGGGTACGGGTGAGCAGTTCTTC.

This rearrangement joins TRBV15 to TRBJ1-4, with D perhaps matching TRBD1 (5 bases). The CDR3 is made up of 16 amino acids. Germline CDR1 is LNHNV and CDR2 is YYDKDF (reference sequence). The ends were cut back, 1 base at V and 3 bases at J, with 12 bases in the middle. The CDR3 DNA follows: TGTGCCACCAGCAGAGCTAAGGGGAGGGCTAATGAAAAACTGTTTTTT. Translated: CATSRAKGRANEKLFF.

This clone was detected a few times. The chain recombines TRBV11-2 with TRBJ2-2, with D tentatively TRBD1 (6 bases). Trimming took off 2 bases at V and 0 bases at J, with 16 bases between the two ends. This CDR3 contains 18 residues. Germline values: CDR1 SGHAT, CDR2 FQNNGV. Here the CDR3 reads CASSLPITQGPNTGELFF. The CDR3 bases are TGTGCCAGCAGCTTACCTATAACACAGGGCCCGAACACCGGGGAGCTGTTTTTT. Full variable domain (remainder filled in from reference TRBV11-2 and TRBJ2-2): EAGVAQSPRYKIIEKRQSVAFWCNPISGHATLYWYQQILGQGPKLLIQFQNNGVVDDSQLPKDRFSAERLKGVDSTLKIQPAKLEDSAVYLCASSLPITQGPNTGELFFGEGSRLTVL.

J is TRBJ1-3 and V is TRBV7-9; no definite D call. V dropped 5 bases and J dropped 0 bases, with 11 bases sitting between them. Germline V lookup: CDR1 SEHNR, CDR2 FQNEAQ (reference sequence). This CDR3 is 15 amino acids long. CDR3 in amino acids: CASSHIRSSGNTIYF. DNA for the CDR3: TGTGCCAGCAGCCACATTCGAAGCTCTGGAAACACCATATATTTT.

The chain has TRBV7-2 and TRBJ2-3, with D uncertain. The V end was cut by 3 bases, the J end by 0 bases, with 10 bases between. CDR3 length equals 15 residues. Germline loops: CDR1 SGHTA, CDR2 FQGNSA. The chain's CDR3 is CASSFEADSTDTQYF. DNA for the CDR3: TGTGCCAGCAGCTTTGAGGCGGATAGCACAGATACGCAGTATTTT.

CDR3 loop: CANGQGSNQPQHF. The CDR3 DNA is TGTGCCAACGGACAGGGTAGCAATCAGCCCCAGCATTTT. The V call is TRBV2, the J call TRBJ1-5, with 8 bases identical to TRBD1. This CDR3 has 13 residues. V shed 10 bases, J shed 0 bases, and the junction held 2 bases outside the gene matches. Per the germline V gene, CDR1 is SNHLY and CDR2 is FYNNEI.

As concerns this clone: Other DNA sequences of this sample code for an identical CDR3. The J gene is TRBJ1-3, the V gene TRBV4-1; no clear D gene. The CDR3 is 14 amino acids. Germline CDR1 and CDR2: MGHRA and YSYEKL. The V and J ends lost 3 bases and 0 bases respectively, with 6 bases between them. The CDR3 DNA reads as TGCGCCAGCAGCCAGCAGGACTCTGGAAACACCATATATTTT. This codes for CASSQQDSGNTIYF.

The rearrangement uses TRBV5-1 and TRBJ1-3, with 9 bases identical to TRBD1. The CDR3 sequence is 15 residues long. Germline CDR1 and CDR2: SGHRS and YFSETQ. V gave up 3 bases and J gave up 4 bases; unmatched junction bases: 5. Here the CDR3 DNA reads TGCGCCAGCAGCTCTACAGGGGGCCAAGGAAACACCATATATTTT. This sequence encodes CASSSTGGQGNTIYF.

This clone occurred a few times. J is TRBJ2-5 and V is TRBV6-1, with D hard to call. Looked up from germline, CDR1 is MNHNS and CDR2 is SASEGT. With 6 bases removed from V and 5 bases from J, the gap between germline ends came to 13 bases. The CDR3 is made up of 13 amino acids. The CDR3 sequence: CASSDQFPETQYF. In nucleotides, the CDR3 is TGTGCCAGCAGCGATCAATTTCCGGAGACCCAGTACTTC.

Here the CDR3 DNA reads TGTGCCAGCAGCTCGCAGGGTCATGAGCAGTTCTTC. It yields the protein CASSSQGHEQFF. The chain uses TRBV28 and TRBJ2-1, with D perhaps TRBD1 (5 bases). V dropped 6 bases and J dropped 8 bases, with 11 bases sitting between them. The CDR3 is 12 amino acids. CDR1 is MDHEN, CDR2 SYDVKM, per germline.

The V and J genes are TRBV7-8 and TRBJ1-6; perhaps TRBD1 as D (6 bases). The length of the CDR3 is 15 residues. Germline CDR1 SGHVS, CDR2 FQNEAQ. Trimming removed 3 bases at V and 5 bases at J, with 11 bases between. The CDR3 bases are TGTGCCAGCAGCTTCGGGACACACGATAATTCACCCCTCCACTTT. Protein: CASSFGTHDNSPLHF. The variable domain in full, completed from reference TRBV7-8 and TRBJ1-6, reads GAGVSQSPRYKVAKRGQDVALRCDPISGHVSLFWYQQALGQGPEFLTYFQNEAQLDKSGLPSDRFFAERPEGSVSTLKIQRTQQEDSAVYLCASSFGTHDNSPLHFGNGTRLTVT.

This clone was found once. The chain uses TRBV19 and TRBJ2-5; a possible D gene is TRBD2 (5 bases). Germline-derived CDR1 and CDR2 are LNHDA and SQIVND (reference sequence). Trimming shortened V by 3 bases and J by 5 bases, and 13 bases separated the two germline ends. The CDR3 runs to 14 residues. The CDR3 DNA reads TGTGCCAGTAGTATGGGAGTAGCTGCTGAGACCCAGTACTTC. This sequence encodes CASSMGVAAETQYF.

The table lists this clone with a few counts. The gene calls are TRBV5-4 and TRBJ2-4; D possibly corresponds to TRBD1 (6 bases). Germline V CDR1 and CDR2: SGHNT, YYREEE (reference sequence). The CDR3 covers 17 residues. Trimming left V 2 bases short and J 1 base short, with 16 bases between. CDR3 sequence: CASSFGYREGAKNIQYF. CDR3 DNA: TGTGCCAGCAGCTTTGGGTACAGGGAAGGGGCCAAAAACATTCAGTACTTC.

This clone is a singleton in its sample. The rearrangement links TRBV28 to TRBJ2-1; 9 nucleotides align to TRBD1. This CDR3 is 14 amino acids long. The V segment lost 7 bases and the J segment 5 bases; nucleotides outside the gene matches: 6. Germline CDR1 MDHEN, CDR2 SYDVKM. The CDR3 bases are TGTGCCAGCAAACAGGGGGCTGGAGACAATGAGCAGTTCTTC. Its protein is CASKQGAGDNEQFF. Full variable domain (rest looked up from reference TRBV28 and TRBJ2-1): DVKVTQSSRYLVKRTGEKVFLECVQDMDHENMFWYRQDPGLGLRLIYFSYDVKMKEKGDIPEGYSVSREKKERFSLILESASTNQTSMYLCASKQGAGDNEQFFGPGTRLTVL.

This CDR3 reads CASSRPPQGSGANVLTF. As DNA, the CDR3 is TGTGCCAGCAGTCGCCCCCCGCAGGGGTCTGGGGCCAACGTCCTGACTTTC. The chain carries TRBV28 and TRBJ2-6, with D maybe TRBD1 (6 bases). Between the trimmed V and J ends, which lost 5 bases and 1 base, there was a span of 15 bases. This CDR3 region has 17 residues. CDR1 and CDR2 (germline): MDHEN, SYDVKM.

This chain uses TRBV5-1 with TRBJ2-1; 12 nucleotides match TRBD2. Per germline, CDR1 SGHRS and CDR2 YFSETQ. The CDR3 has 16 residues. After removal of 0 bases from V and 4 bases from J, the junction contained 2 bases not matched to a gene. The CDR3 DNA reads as TGCGCCAGCAGCTTGGCTAGCGGGGGGGTATACAATGAGCAGTTCTTC. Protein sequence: CASSLASGGVYNEQFF.

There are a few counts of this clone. The chain's CDR3 is CASSPRSPNYGYTF. The CDR3, as DNA: TGTGCCAGCTCACCACGATCCCCTAACTATGGCTACACCTTC. The chain couples TRBV18 to TRBJ1-2; no definite D call. This CDR3 has 14 residues. V lost 1 base to trimming and J lost 0 bases, with 6 bases between them. Germline V gene sequence: CDR1 KGHSH, CDR2 LQKENI.

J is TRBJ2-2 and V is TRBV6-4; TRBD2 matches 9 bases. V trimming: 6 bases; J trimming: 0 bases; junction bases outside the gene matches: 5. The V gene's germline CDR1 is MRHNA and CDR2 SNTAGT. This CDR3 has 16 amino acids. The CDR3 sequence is CASSPSSGTNTGELFF. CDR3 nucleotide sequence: TGTGCCAGCAGCCCTTCTAGCGGGACGAACACCGGGGAGCTGTTTTTT.